A single sample gave rise to the 16 T cell receptor beta chains below, sequenced in a study of T cells in Graves' hyperthyroidism and ophthalmopathy. RNA transcripts yielded amplified TCR beta CDR3 regions. First-round RT-PCR targeting the TCR CDR3 was performed with the HTBI primer set. In TCRdb, the multiplex PCR reads were re-called with MiXCR into one record per CDR3 protein. The sample yields about 640,000 distinct CDR3 sequences, roughly 20% seen once. The sample consisted of blood. These receptors were taken from a young man with Graves' ophthalmopathy.

V gene TRBV28 combines with J gene TRBJ1-2; D not certain. The germline CDR1 and CDR2 sequences are MDHEN and SYDVKM. Trimming took 3 bases from V and 2 from J, leaving 4 bases between them. CDR3 length: 12 residues. CDR3 DNA: TGTGCCAGCAGTTTTATGAACTATGGCTACACCTTC. Protein sequence: CASSFMNYGYTF.

This clonotype has a count of ten or more. The rearrangement links TRBV28 to TRBJ2-7; 9 nucleotides match TRBD1. The length of the CDR3 is 13 residues. Germline CDR1 and CDR2: MDHEN and SYDVKM. With 5 bases clipped from V and 6 bases from J, the junction kept 5 bases outside the gene matches. This CDR3 is CASSRDRVGEQYF. The CDR3 region has the DNA TGTGCCAGCAGTCGGGACAGGGTCGGCGAGCAGTACTTC.

The chain employs TRBV9 and TRBJ2-2; 7 bases are a match to TRBD2. J lost 1 base, V lost 0 bases, and 6 bases had no gene match. The CDR3 has 17 amino acids. Germline loops: CDR1 SGDLS, CDR2 YYNGEE. CDR3 DNA: TGTGCCAGCAGCGTAGAGAGCGGGGACTGGAACACCGGGGAGCTGTTTTTT. Residues: CASSVESGDWNTGELFF.

This clonotype has ten or more counts. The chain recombines TRBV20-1 with TRBJ2-1; 9 nucleotides agree with TRBD1. The CDR3 totals 17 residues. V lost 6 bases to trimming and J lost 5 bases; unmatched junction nucleotides: 17. Germline values: CDR1 DFQATT, CDR2 SNEGSKA (reference sequence). In nucleotides, the CDR3 is TGCAGTGCGTACGGGACAGGGATTCTCGCGGAGAACAATGAGCAGTTCTTC. Translation gives CSAYGTGILAENNEQFF.

The rearrangement uses TRBV15 and TRBJ1-5; no reliable D call. Germline V gene sequence: CDR1 LNHNV, CDR2 YYDKDF (reference sequence). V lost 3 bases to trimming and J lost 8 bases, with 11 bases between them. This CDR3 region has 13 residues. The CDR3 bases are TGTGCCACCAGCAGCGATTACGTGGAGCCCCAGCATTTT. This translates into CATSSDYVEPQHF.

This clonotype was picked up many times. CDR3 in amino acids: CASSAPTGAVQPQHF. The DNA of the CDR3 is TGTGCCAGCAGTGCTCCGACAGGGGCCGTTCAGCCCCAGCATTTT. This chain joins TRBV2 and TRBJ1-5; TRBD1 aligns across 8 bases. Germline V CDR1 and CDR2: SNHLY, FYNNEI. The J segment lost 6 bases and the V segment lost 4 bases, leaving 8 bases of the junction unmatched. The CDR3 runs to 15 residues.

This clonotype was counted between two and nine times. The chain combines TRBV28 with TRBJ1-5; TRBD1 might be the D (5 bases). The germline CDR1 and CDR2 sequences are MDHEN and SYDVKM. The CDR3 runs 18 residues. Trimming cost V 1 base and J 2 bases, with 18 bases left between them. CDR3 sequence reads: CASSLSGRWGIGNQPQHF. CDR3 DNA: TGTGCCAGCAGTTTATCGGGTCGCTGGGGCATCGGCAATCAGCCCCAGCATTTT.

This clonotype was found many times. The chain recombines TRBV28 with TRBJ2-1; D perhaps matches TRBD1 (5 bases). The CDR3 covers 17 residues. Per the germline V gene, CDR1 is MDHEN and CDR2 is SYDVKM. Trimming pared 4 bases from V and 0 bases from J, leaving 16 bases between. The CDR3: CASSSPGQASSYNEQFF. The DNA of the CDR3 is TGTGCCAGCAGTTCCCCAGGGCAGGCTAGCTCCTACAATGAGCAGTTCTTC.

The chain joins TRBV4-3 to TRBJ2-2, with D maybe TRBD1 (5 bases). Per the germline V gene, CDR1 is LGHNA and CDR2 is YSLEER. V lost 0 bases and J lost 0, with 17 bases in between. This CDR3 has 19 residues. CDR3 residues: CASSQDWLLDTSNTGELFF. CDR3 coding DNA: TGCGCCAGCAGCCAAGATTGGCTATTGGACACCTCGAACACCGGGGAGCTGTTTTTT.

Ten or more counts support this clonotype. The chain has TRBV29-1 and TRBJ2-1, with 7 bases identical to TRBD2. From germline, CDR1 is SQVTM and CDR2 ANQGSEA. CDR3 length: 16 amino acids. The trim removed 1 base at V and 3 bases at J, leaving 9 bases unmatched. The CDR3 DNA is TGCAGCGTTGAAGTTGGGCTAGCGGCACACTACAATGAGCAGTTCTTC. It translates to CSVEVGLAAHYNEQFF.

CDR3 coding DNA: TGTGCCAGCAGTGAAGGAACAGGGAGGACCGAGACCCAGCATTTT. This translates into CASSEGTGRTETQHF. The chain has TRBV2 and TRBJ1-5, with D perhaps matching TRBD1 (6 bases). The V end was cut by 1 base, the J end by 11 bases, with 18 bases between. Germline loops: CDR1 SNHLY, CDR2 FYNNEI. The length of the CDR3 is 15 residues.

This clonotype was seen a few times. The chain joins TRBV12-3 or TRBV12-4 to TRBJ2-2; no definite D call. V shed 4 bases and J shed 2 bases, with 11 bases lying between them. The CDR3 is made up of 15 amino acids. The CDR3 coding sequence is TGTGCCAGCAGTTCACAGACCTCAAACACCGGGGAGCTGTTTTTT. It codes for CASSSQTSNTGELFF.

This clonotype was counted a few times. This chain joins TRBV12-3 or TRBV12-4 and TRBJ1-5; D might be TRBD1 (5 bases). The CDR3 loop spans 15 amino acids. V was cut by 1 base and J by 7 bases, with 14 bases left in between. The CDR3 is CASSLGGHRRQPQHF. The CDR3 DNA reads as TGTGCCAGCAGTTTAGGCGGACACCGCCGGCAGCCCCAGCATTTT.

This clonotype appeared many times. The chain combines TRBV5-6 with TRBJ2-1, with TRBD1 as a possible D gene (5 bases). The V gene lost 0 bases and the J gene lost 3 bases, with 13 bases spanning the gap. Germline lookup yields CDR1 SGHDT and CDR2 YYEEEE. The CDR3 extends over 16 amino acids. The CDR3, as DNA: TGTGCCAGCAGCTTGGGGGCGAGGCAGGGCTACAATGAGCAGTTCTTC. Residues: CASSLGARQGYNEQFF.

The V gene is TRBV11-2, the J gene TRBJ2-7; TRBD2 aligns across 9 bases. CDR1 SGHAT and CDR2 FQNNGV come from the germline V gene. V was pared by 5 bases and J by 6 bases, with 2 bases of the junction left unmatched. This CDR3 contains 12 residues. The CDR3 region is CASSRGGGEQYF. The CDR3 DNA follows: TGTGCCAGCAGCCGCGGGGGGGGCGAGCAGTACTTC.

In the case of this clonotype: This clone may be a read error of a much larger clone one base away. The V and J genes are TRBV6-2 or TRBV6-3 and TRBJ2-7; 10 bases map to TRBD2. The V gene's germline CDR1 is MNHEY and CDR2 SVGEGT. This CDR3 spans 14 amino acids. Trimming removed 5 bases from V and 4 bases from J; junction bases left unmatched: 5. The CDR3 loop reads CASSPSGSWYEQYF. DNA of the CDR3: TGTGCCAGCAGTCCTAGCGGGAGTTGGTACGAGCAGTACTTC.